The 18 T cell receptor beta chains below come from one sample, sequenced in a study of blood T cell repertoires in COVID-19. Sequencing was performed with immunoSEQ multiplex PCR; in TCRdb, only in-frame clones are kept and a portion is missing. The table includes tens of thousands of clones, 70% to 90% detected once. Sequencing input: peripheral blood. These receptors originate from a human donor in a cohort sampled during active COVID-19.

This clone was picked up a small number of times. This same CDR3 is encoded by further DNA sequences in the sample. The genes are TRBV9 and TRBJ2-2, with no clear D. The CDR3 totals 13 residues. V was shortened by 0 bases and J by 3 bases, with 3 bases between the two germline ends. Germline assignment: CDR1 SGDLS and CDR2 YYNGEE. The CDR3 sequence: CASSVAYTGELFF. The CDR3, as DNA: TGTGCCAGCAGCGTAGCATACACCGGGGAGCTGTTTTTT. Variable domain in full (rest from reference TRBV9 and TRBJ2-2): DSGVTQTPKHLITATGQRVTLRCSPRSGDLSVYWYQQSLDQGLQFLIQYYNGEERAKGNILERFSAQQFPDLHSELNLSSLELGDSALYFCASSVAYTGELFFGEGSRLTVL.

The gene calls are TRBV7-9 and TRBJ1-5, with 7 nucleotides matching TRBD1. Losses at the gene ends were 3 bases for V and 0 bases for J; bases not matched to a gene: 5. The CDR3 consists of 16 residues. CDR1 is SEHNR and CDR2 is FQNEAQ in the germline V gene (reference sequence). CDR3 nucleotide sequence: TGTGCCAGCAGCTTCGGACAGGTCAATAGCAATCAGCCCCAGCATTTT. Translating gives CASSFGQVNSNQPQHF.

V and J are TRBV6-5 and TRBJ2-7; perhaps TRBD1 as D (6 bases). CDR3 length: 11 residues. Per germline, CDR1 MNHEY and CDR2 SVGAGI. V was cut by 7 bases and J by 7 bases, with 11 bases left in between. In DNA, the CDR3 is TGTGCCAGCACGAGGGGGTGGGAGCAGTACTTC. Translation gives CASTRGWEQYF.

This clone appeared a few times. Distinct nucleotide sequences in the sample also encode this CDR3. V gene TRBV7-3 combines with J gene TRBJ2-1; D is uncertain. Trimming pared 0 bases from V and 2 bases from J, leaving 2 bases between. CDR3 length: 13 residues. Germline lookup yields CDR1 SGHTA and CDR2 FQGTGA. This CDR3 reads CASSLTAYNEQFF. The CDR3 nucleotides read TGTGCCAGCAGCTTAACCGCCTACAATGAGCAGTTCTTC.

The count of this clone is one. The CDR3 spells CASSLVTSGGASYNEQFF. CDR3 nucleotide sequence: TGTGCCAGCAGCTTAGTAACTAGCGGGGGGGCCTCCTACAATGAGCAGTTCTTC. The V and J genes are TRBV7-6 and TRBJ2-1; 13 positions match TRBD2. V shed 1 base and J 0 bases; nucleotides not matched to a gene: 3. This CDR3 spans 18 amino acids. The germline V gene has CDR1 SGHVS and CDR2 FNYEAQ.

The chain recombines TRBV6-6 with TRBJ1-1; 11 bases are a match to TRBD1. Germline V gives CDR1 MNHNY, CDR2 SVGAGI (reference sequence). The junction had 6 bases not matched to a gene; V was cut back by 7 bases and J by 2 bases. There are 15 residues in the CDR3. CDR3 in amino acids: CASTQGQGGNTEAFF. CDR3 bases: TGTGCCAGCACCCAGGGACAGGGGGGAAACACTGAAGCTTTCTTT.

The J gene is TRBJ1-1, the V gene TRBV7-9; the match to TRBD1 covers 10 bases. Per germline, CDR1 SEHNR and CDR2 FQNEAQ (reference sequence). The CDR3 length is 15 residues. V trimming: 4 bases; J trimming: 0 bases; junction bases outside the gene matches: 2. CDR3 bases: TGTGCCAGCAGCTCCGGGACAGGGGTGAACACTGAAGCTTTCTTT. Residues: CASSSGTGVNTEAFF.

J is TRBJ1-3 and V is TRBV29-1; D is possibly TRBD1 (5 bases). The V and J ends lost 6 bases and 0 bases respectively, with 12 bases between them. CDR1 is SQVTM and CDR2 is ANQGSEA in the germline V gene. This CDR3 contains 14 residues. CDR3 coding DNA: TGCAGCGTGCAGGACAAAAGCTCTGGAAACACCATATATTTT. Its translation: CSVQDKSSGNTIYF.

The chain links TRBV15 to TRBJ1-4; 7 bases are a match to TRBD1. CDR3 length: 19 residues. Germline V gene lookup returns CDR1 LNHNV and CDR2 YYDKDF (reference sequence). V was clipped by 1 base and J by 4 bases; unmatched bases: 15. The CDR3 DNA is TGTGCCACCAGCAGAGTACCGACAGGGTGGCTTCGGGATAATGAAAAACTGTTTTTT. It translates to CATSRVPTGWLRDNEKLFF. The full variable domain, in which reference TRBV15 and TRBJ1-4 provide the parts outside the CDR3, is DAMVIQNPRYQVTQFGKPVTLSCSQTLNHNVMYWYQQKSSQAPKLLFHYYDKDFNNEADTPDNFQSRRPNTSFCFLDIRSPGLGDTAMYLCATSRVPTGWLRDNEKLFFGSGTQLSVL.

The chain is built from TRBV6-6 and TRBJ2-7; weak D call: TRBD1 (6 bases). Trimming left V 7 bases short and J 1 base short, with 14 bases between. CDR1 is MNHNY and CDR2 is SVGAGI in the germline V gene (reference sequence). The CDR3 extends over 14 amino acids. As DNA, the CDR3 is TGTGCCAGCACCGCAGGGGTCCGTTCCTACGAGCAGTACTTC. Protein: CASTAGVRSYEQYF.

The chain has TRBV11-2 and TRBJ2-4; 9 bases are shared with TRBD2. Unmatched junction bases numbered 6, after V lost 6 bases and J lost 3 bases. The CDR3 contains 15 residues. CDR1 and CDR2 (germline): SGHAT, FQNNGV. The CDR3 here is CASRLIAGVKNIQYF. CDR3 nucleotides: TGTGCCAGCAGACTCATAGCGGGGGTCAAAAACATTCAGTACTTC. Using reference TRBV11-2 and TRBJ2-4 for the parts outside the CDR3, the full variable domain is EAGVAQSPRYKIIEKRQSVAFWCNPISGHATLYWYQQILGQGPKLLIQFQNNGVVDDSQLPKDRFSAERLKGVDSTLKIQPAKLEDSAVYLCASRLIAGVKNIQYFGAGTRLSVL.

The chain recombines TRBV6-5 with TRBJ1-2, with 7 bases matching TRBD1. The germline CDR1 and CDR2 sequences are MNHEY and SVGAGI. The V segment lost 6 bases and the J segment 2 bases; nucleotides outside the gene matches: 9. The CDR3 spans 15 residues. Here the CDR3 reads CASRQLSQGNYGYTF. CDR3 nucleotide sequence: TGTGCCAGCAGACAACTCTCACAGGGGAACTATGGCTACACCTTC.

V and J are TRBV27 and TRBJ1-2; D remains ambiguous. Germline CDR1 MNHEY, CDR2 SMNVEV (reference sequence). V lost 11 bases to trimming and J lost 1 base, with 23 bases between them. The CDR3 has 16 amino acids. This chain's CDR3 is CALTQTWREGNYGYTF. CDR3 sequence (DNA): TGTGCCCTAACCCAAACCTGGCGGGAGGGTAACTATGGCTACACCTTC.

This clone was detected only once. This rearrangement joins TRBV9 to TRBJ2-3, with 9 bases fitting TRBD2. V trimming: 4 bases; J trimming: 3 bases; junction bases outside the gene matches: 9. Germline V CDR1 and CDR2: SGDLS, YYNGEE. This CDR3 region has 16 residues. DNA of the CDR3: TGTGCCAGCAGCCCCGATAGCGGGGGATCGACAGATACGCAGTATTTT. Its translation: CASSPDSGGSTDTQYF.

The chain couples TRBV5-1 to TRBJ2-7; 7 nucleotides align to TRBD1. There are 16 residues in the CDR3. The germline V gene encodes CDR1 SGHRS and CDR2 YFSETQ. J lost 7 bases, V lost 1 base, and 14 bases had no gene match. CDR3 sequence: CASSLLEDRNLREQYF. The CDR3, as DNA: TGCGCCAGCAGCTTGCTGGAGGACAGGAATCTACGGGAGCAGTACTTC.

The chain has TRBV23-1 and TRBJ1-6; D remains ambiguous. TRBV23-1 is sorted into the ORF group, with uncertain function. The CDR3 loop spans 13 amino acids. V was shortened by 11 bases and J by 6 bases, with 14 bases between the two germline ends. CDR3 sequence reads: CASRTTANSPLHF. The CDR3 DNA reads as TGCGCCTCGAGAACCACCGCTAATTCACCCCTCCACTTT.

The gene calls are TRBV10-3 and TRBJ2-1, with 7 bases aligning to TRBD2. Looked up from germline, CDR1 is ENHRY and CDR2 is SYGVKD. There are 15 residues in the CDR3. V trimming: 2 bases; J trimming: 2 bases; junction bases outside the gene matches: 3. CDR3 sequence (DNA): TGTGCCATCAGTGAGCGGGAGGAGGCCTACAATGAGCAGTTCTTC. This encodes CAISEREEAYNEQFF.

This clone is categorized as medium-sized. This rearrangement joins TRBV6-6 to TRBJ2-7; D possibly corresponds to TRBD2 (5 bases). In germline, CDR1 is MNHNY, CDR2 SVGAGI (reference sequence). The CDR3 runs to 13 residues. V was trimmed by 4 bases and J by 4 bases, leaving 11 bases between them. The CDR3 coding sequence is TGTGCCAGCAGTTCTGGACTTACGTACGAGCAGTACTTC. It codes for CASSSGLTYEQYF.